The T cell receptor (beta chain) described here comes from a study of T-cell memory formation after mild COVID-19. TCRdb used MiXCR to reprocess the 5' RACE reads, holding one entry per CDR3 protein. This table holds 350,000 to 500,000 distinct CDR3 sequences, roughly 18% found once. Germline-derived CDR1 and CDR2 are DFQATT and SNEGSKA (reference sequence). V lost 3 bases to trimming and J lost 2 bases, with 13 bases between them. CDR3 length equals 14 residues. This clonotype was picked up many times. This receptor was taken from a man in his late teens or twenties who had mild COVID-19 (a few samples of this study predate the infection). Cell type and time point are not known. V is TRBV20-1 and J is TRBJ2-5, with TRBD2 as a possible D gene (6 bases). The sample was PBMCs or a T cell subset sorted from them (not recorded which). The CDR3 DNA follows: TGCAGTGCTAGGTCCGGGAGTCCACAAGAGACCCAGTACTTC. Amino acids: CSARSGSPQETQYF.